The entry below gives a single T cell receptor beta chain sequence along with its context. The data stem from a study of blood T cell repertoires in COVID-19. Study in general: From T cells, B-cell-depleted T cells, or PBMCs came the material, which was cDNA or gDNA.

The germline V and J ends were trimmed by 1 base and 2 bases, with 17 bases remaining between them. The germline V gene has CDR1 PRHDT and CDR2 FYEKMQ (reference sequence). This CDR3 is built from 18 residues. Some clones are missing from TCRdb's copy, which holds only in-frame ones; the method was immunoSEQ multiplex PCR. The sample holds 340,000 or so clones; about 86% are singletons and the top ten take about 4.2%. Sequencing input: PBMCs or T cells enriched from blood (not recorded which). The chain links TRBV13 to TRBJ2-2; a weak D match, TRBD2 (5 bases). This sequence originates from a woman aged 40 to 50 with acute COVID-19. CDR3 region: CASSLALLASRNTGELFF. CDR3 DNA: TGTGCCAGCAGCTTAGCCCTGTTGGCTAGCCGTAACACCGGGGAGCTGTTTTTT.